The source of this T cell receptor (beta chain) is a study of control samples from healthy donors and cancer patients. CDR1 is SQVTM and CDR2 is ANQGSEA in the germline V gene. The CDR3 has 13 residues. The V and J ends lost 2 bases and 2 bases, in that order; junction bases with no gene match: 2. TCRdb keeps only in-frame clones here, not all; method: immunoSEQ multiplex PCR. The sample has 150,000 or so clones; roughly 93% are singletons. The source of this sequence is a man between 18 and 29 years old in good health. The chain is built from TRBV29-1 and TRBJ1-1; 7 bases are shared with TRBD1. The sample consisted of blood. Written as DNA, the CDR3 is TGCAGCGTTGAACGGACAGGTAACACTGAAGCTTTCTTT. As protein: CSVERTGNTEAFF.